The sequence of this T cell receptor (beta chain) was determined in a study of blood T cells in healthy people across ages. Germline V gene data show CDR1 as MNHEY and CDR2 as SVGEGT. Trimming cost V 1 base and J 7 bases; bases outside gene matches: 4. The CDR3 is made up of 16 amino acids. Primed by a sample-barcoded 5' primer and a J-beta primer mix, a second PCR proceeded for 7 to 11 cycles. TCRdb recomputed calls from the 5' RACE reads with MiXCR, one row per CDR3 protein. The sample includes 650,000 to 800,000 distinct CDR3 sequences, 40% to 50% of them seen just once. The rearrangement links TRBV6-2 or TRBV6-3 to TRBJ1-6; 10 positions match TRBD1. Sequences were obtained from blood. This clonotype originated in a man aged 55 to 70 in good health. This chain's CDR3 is CASSYFPGQGNSPLHF. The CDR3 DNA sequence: TGTGCCAGCAGTTACTTTCCGGGACAGGGGAATTCACCCCTCCACTTT.